The entry below describes one T cell receptor beta chain. Deletions cut 5 bases from V and 2 bases from J, with 9 bases between. CDR3 length: 14 amino acids. The germline gives CDR1 LGHNT, CDR2 FRNRAP. This record belongs to a study of blood T cell repertoires in COVID-19. On the study more broadly: COVID-19 samples collected from the United States, Italy and Spain covered acute and convalescent phases. PBMCs, B-cell-depleted T cells, or T cells were the source of the cDNA or gDNA that made up the material.

Per the original data handling: Reference gene primers were amplified, and this amplification served to estimate nucleated cell counts. TCRdb's copy holds only in-frame clones and misses some; the assay was immunoSEQ multiplex PCR. Clonal size and the V and J genes are those of that table, whereas D and trimming came from the DNA. The profile covers around 17,000 clones, with approximately 88% appearing a single time and less than 15% taken by the ten largest. V gene TRBV12-5 combines with J gene TRBJ2-2; D gene uncertain. The source is a human donor in a cohort sampled during active COVID-19. The sequencing sample was made of peripheral blood. This chain's CDR3 is CASGGSVNTGELFF. The CDR3 bases are TGTGCTAGTGGTGGTTCAGTCAACACCGGGGAGCTGTTTTTT.